The 8 T cell receptor beta chains reported below all come from one sample, sequenced in a study of T-cell reconstitution after alpha-beta-depleted transplantation in children. Preparation of the TCRbeta library was carried out with unique molecular identifiers. TCRdb fed the PCR reads into MiXCR, producing one record per CDR3 protein. The repertoire holds roughly 400,000 distinct CDR3 sequences, with 43% as singletons. The specimen comprised PBMCs, sampled before TCRalphabeta/CD19-depleted stem cell transplant. These receptors originate from a girl aged 2-10 years with aplastic anemia, due to receive a stem cell transplant.

This clonotype was observed many times. This chain joins TRBV29-1 and TRBJ1-1; D gene uncertain. CDR1 SQVTM and CDR2 ANQGSEA come from the germline V gene. The CDR3 is made up of 13 amino acids. V was shortened by 4 bases and J by 1 base, with 10 bases between the two germline ends. In DNA, the CDR3 is TGCAGCGTTGTAGTCCAGCCGAACACTGAAGCTTTCTTT. Amino acids: CSVVVQPNTEAFF.

This clonotype came up a few times. The chain employs TRBV11-2 and TRBJ2-4; D is undetermined. Germline V gene sequence: CDR1 SGHAT, CDR2 FQNNGV. The length of the CDR3 is 14 residues. V was trimmed by 1 base and J by 2 bases, leaving 6 bases between them. The CDR3 DNA follows: TGTGCCAGCAGCTTAGGAAGTTCCAAAAACATTCAGTACTTC. Amino acid sequence: CASSLGSSKNIQYF.

The CDR3 region is CSAREFLAYEQYF. The CDR3 DNA reads TGCAGTGCTAGAGAGTTTTTAGCCTACGAGCAGTACTTC. V and J are TRBV20-1 and TRBJ2-7, with D unclear. Trimming took 0 bases from V and 2 from J, leaving 8 bases between them. Per germline, CDR1 DFQATT and CDR2 SNEGSKA (reference sequence). This CDR3 region has 13 residues.

This clonotype was seen at least ten times. This sequence joins TRBV28 and TRBJ2-3; TRBD2 might be the D (6 bases). CDR1 is MDHEN, CDR2 SYDVKM, per germline. The CDR3 consists of 17 residues. The ends were cut back, 6 bases at V and 1 base at J, with 20 bases in the middle. The CDR3, as DNA: TGTGCCAGCAGGGCTAGCGAGTCGGCCACAGGCACAGATACGCAGTATTTT. Residues: CASRASESATGTDTQYF.

A word on this clonotype: This may arise from a read error, as a much more abundant clone is one base away. CDR3 amino acids: CASSLDYEQFF. The CDR3 DNA reads as TGTGCCAGCAGTTTAGACTATGAGCAGTTCTTC. This sequence joins TRBV28 and TRBJ2-1; no reliable D call. Germline CDR1 and CDR2: MDHEN and SYDVKM. This CDR3 comprises 11 residues. V gave up 2 bases and J gave up 8 bases, with 4 bases separating them.

Many counts were recorded for this clonotype. The CDR3 DNA sequence: TGTGCCAGCAGCTCCCAGCTAGCGGAAGAGACCCAGTACTTC. Its translation is CASSSQLAEETQYF. The chain couples TRBV7-2 to TRBJ2-5; TRBD2 aligns across 7 bases. J lost 3 bases, V lost 4 bases, and 5 bases had no gene match. This CDR3 region has 14 residues. The germline CDR1 and CDR2 sequences are SGHTA and FQGNSA.

This clonotype has a count of ten or more. J is TRBJ2-7 and V is TRBV20-1, with no clear D. Trimming took 0 bases from V and 2 from J, leaving 11 bases between them. The germline V gene has CDR1 DFQATT and CDR2 SNEGSKA (reference sequence). The CDR3 is 14 amino acids. DNA for the CDR3: TGCAGTGCTAGAGATGGAAGCGAGACCTACGAGCAGTACTTC. Encoded protein: CSARDGSETYEQYF.

The J gene is TRBJ2-1, the V gene TRBV11-1, with 9 bases matching TRBD2. Germline V gene lookup returns CDR1 SGHAT and CDR2 FQDESV (reference sequence). V lost 1 base and J lost 5; bases outside the gene matches: 12. The CDR3 extends over 18 amino acids. The CDR3 DNA reads TGTGCCAGCAGCTTAGAAGGTTGGCCCCTAGCGGGAAACAATGAGCAGTTCTTC. Protein sequence: CASSLEGWPLAGNNEQFF.